This TCR beta chain derives from a study of T cell repertoires in cytomegalovirus infection. Study overall: Through public TCR beta signatures, both CMV infection and matching HLA type were indicated. Whole-study results and caveats: Across the ex vivo response, the dominant clonotypes were HLA-C-restricted CMV-specific TCR beta clonotypes.

About this clonotype itself: No antigen is known for it.

Deletions cut 7 bases from V and 7 bases from J, with 13 bases between. Germline V gene lookup returns CDR1 SQVTM and CDR2 ANQGSEA. This CDR3 spans 11 amino acids. One entry per CDR3 protein, called by TCRdb with MiXCR from the reads. The sample contains 200,000 to 250,000 distinct CDR3 sequences, about 7% of which appear only once. Sequencing was performed on PBMCs. The TCR sequence derives from a human donor in good health (CMV status not recorded). Some clones in this sample may be carry-over from other donors' samples. V usage is TRBV29-1 and J usage is TRBJ1-2, with D hard to call. The DNA for the CDR3 is TGCAGCGGTTTAGTCAGCGCTGGCTACACCTTC. Its translation: CSGLVSAGYTF.